Included here is one T cell receptor beta chain sequence, with context. Its target is unknown. This sample stems from a study of blood T cells in healthy people across ages. Overall study findings and caveats: Estimates drawn from one million T cells were deemed to understate diversity.

It was with a sample-barcoded 5' primer and a J-beta primer mix that a second PCR of roughly 7 to 11 cycles was run. A template-switch adaptor with 12 random nucleotides tagged each cDNA molecule. One entry per CDR3 protein, called by TCRdb with MiXCR from the 5' RACE reads. The sample lists around 940,000 distinct CDR3 sequences; 51% were seen once. Every donor provided approximately 10 milliliters of peripheral blood. The CDR3 extends over 13 amino acids. Germline V lookup: CDR1 MDHEN, CDR2 SYDVKM. V is TRBV28 and J is TRBJ2-4; 7 nucleotides agree with TRBD1. The J call may be faulty, since TRBJ2-7 better matches the DNA end. The sequencing sample was made of blood. This TCR derives from a woman in her sixties or seventies in good health. The CDR3 region is CASTGGPKGEQYF. As DNA, the CDR3 is TGTGCCAGCACAGGGGGACCCAAAGGCGAGCAGTACTTC.